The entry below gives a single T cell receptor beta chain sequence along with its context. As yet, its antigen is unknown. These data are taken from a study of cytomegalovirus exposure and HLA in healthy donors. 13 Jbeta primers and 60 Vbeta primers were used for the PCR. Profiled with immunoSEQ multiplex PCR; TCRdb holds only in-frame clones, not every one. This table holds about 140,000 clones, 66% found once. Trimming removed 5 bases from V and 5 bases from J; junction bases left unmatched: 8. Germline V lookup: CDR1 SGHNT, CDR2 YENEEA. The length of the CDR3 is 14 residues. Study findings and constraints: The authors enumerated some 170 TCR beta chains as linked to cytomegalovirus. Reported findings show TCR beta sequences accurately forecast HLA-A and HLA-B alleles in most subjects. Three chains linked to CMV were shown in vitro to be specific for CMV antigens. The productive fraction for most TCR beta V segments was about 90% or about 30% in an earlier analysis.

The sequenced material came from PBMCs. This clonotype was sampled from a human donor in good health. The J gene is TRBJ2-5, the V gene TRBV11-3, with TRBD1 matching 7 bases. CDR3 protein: CASSRTDRDETQYF. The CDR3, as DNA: TGTGCCAGCAGCCGGACAGACAGGGATGAGACCCAGTACTTC.